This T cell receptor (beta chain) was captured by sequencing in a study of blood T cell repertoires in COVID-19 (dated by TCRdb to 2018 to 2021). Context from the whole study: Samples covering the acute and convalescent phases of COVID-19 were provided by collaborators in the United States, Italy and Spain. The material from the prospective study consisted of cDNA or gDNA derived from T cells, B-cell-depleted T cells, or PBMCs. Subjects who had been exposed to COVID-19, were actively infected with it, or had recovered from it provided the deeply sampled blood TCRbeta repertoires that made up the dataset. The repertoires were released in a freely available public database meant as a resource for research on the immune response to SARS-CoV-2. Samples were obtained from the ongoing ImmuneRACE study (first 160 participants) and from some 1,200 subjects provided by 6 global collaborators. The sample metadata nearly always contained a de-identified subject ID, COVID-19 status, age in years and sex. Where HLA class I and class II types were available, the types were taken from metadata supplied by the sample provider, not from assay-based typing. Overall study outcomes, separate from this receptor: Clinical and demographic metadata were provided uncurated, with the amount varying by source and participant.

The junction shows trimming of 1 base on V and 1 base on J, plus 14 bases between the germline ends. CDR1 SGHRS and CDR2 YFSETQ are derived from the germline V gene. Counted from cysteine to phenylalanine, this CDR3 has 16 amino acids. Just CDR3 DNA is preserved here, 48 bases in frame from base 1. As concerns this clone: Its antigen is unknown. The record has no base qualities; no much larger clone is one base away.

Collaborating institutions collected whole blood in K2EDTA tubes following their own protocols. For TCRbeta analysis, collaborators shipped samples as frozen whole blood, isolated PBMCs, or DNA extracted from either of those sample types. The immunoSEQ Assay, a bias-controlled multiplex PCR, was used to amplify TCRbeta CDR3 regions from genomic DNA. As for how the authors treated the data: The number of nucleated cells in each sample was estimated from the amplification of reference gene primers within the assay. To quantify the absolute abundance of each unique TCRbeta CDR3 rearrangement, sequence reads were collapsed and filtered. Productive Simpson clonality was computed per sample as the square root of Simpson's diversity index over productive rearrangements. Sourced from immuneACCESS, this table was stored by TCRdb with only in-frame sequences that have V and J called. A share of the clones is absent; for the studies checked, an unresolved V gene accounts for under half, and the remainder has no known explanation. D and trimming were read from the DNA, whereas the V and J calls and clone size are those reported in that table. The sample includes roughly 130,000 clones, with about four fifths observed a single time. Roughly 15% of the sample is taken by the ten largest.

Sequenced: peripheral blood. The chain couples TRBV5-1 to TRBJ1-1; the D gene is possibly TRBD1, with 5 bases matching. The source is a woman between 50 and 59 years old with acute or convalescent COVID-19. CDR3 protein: CASSLRPQGPNTEAFF. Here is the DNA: TGCGCCAGCAGCTTGCGGCCGCAGGGTCCGAACACTGAAGCTTTCTTT.